The clone carrying this TCR beta chain was picked up many times. Its matching antigen is unknown. This record belongs to a study of regulatory T cells in long-lasting Graves disease. Arm-PCR of CDR3 regions and iRepertoire HTBI primers were the basis on which TCR beta libraries were built. As handled by the study authors: Across the samples, identification revealed around 65 TRBV and more than twelve TRBJ segments. TCRdb called the multiplex PCR reads again in MiXCR, with one record for every CDR3 protein. The V and J calls shown here were made by TCRdb, not taken from the authors' results. In the table there are over 350,000 distinct CDR3 sequences, 13% to 15% of which are singletons. Time point described: newly diagnosed GD, antithyroid drugs for less than 3 months. With RNA extracted from PBMCs as input, the TCR library was made. Patient provenance is recorded as an endocrinology department in Xi'an, China.

The germline gives CDR1 PRHDT, CDR2 FYEKMQ (reference sequence). The CDR3 totals 19 residues. V lost 5 bases and J lost 2; bases outside the gene matches: 19. Study results and caveats: Favored gene segments in persistent disease were TRBV28, TRBJ1-2 and TRBJ2-5.

This sample was shared with a second study, whose subject was T cells in Graves' hyperthyroidism and ophthalmopathy. From that study: Clinical symptoms, serum thyroxine and TRAb, thyroid ultrasound and orbital computed tomography were used for the diagnoses.

This sample comprised peripheral blood mononuclear cells (PBMCs), obtained at new diagnosis, from a patient treated with antithyroid drugs. V is TRBV13 and J is TRBJ2-7, with 9 bases identical to TRBD2. This clonotype was sampled from a woman between 45 and 60 years old with Graves disease. The chain's CDR3 is CASSHGLVAGVTRPYEQYF. The CDR3 DNA is TGTGCCAGCAGCCACGGTTTAGTAGCGGGAGTAACCCGGCCCTACGAGCAGTACTTC.